This T cell receptor (beta chain) is drawn from a study of blood T cell repertoires in COVID-19. Turning to the study itself: The study drew acute and convalescent COVID-19 samples from the United States, Italy and Spain. PBMCs, B-cell-depleted T cells, or T cells were the source of the cDNA or gDNA that made up the material.

Trimming took 4 bases from V and 1 from J, leaving 12 bases between them. The CDR3 has 14 amino acids. Per the germline V gene, CDR1 is SGDLS and CDR2 is YYNGEE. The authors' processing: Reference gene primer amplification yielded estimated nucleated cell counts. The table came from immunoSEQ multiplex PCR; TCRdb's copy has only in-frame clones and leaves some out. V, J and clone size were drawn from that table, and D and trimming were deduced from the DNA. The data show roughly 200,000 clones, about 90% seen once. This clonotype originated in a man aged 18 to 35 with active or convalescent COVID-19. Sequencing was done on a sample of peripheral blood. This chain joins TRBV9 and TRBJ2-7, with D possibly matching TRBD2 (6 bases). This CDR3 is CASSPPGRSYEQYF. DNA of the CDR3: TGTGCCAGCAGCCCCCCGGGGAGGTCCTACGAGCAGTACTTC. The full variable domain, rest sourced from reference TRBV9 and TRBJ2-7, is DSGVTQTPKHLITATGQRVTLRCSPRSGDLSVYWYQQSLDQGLQFLIQYYNGEERAKGNILERFSAQQFPDLHSELNLSSLELGDSALYFCASSPPGRSYEQYFGPGTRLTVT.